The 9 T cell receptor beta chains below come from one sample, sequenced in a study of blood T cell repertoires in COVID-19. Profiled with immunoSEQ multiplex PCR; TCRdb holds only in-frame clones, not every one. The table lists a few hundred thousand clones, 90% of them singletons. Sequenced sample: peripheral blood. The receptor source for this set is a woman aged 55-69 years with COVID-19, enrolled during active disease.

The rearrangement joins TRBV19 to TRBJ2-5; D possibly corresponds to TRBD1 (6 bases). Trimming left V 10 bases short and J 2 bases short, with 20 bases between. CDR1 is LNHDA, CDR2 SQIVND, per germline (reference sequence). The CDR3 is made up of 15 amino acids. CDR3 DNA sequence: TGTGCCAACCCATCCGCTAGACAGGCACAAGAGACCCAGTACTTC. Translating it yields CANPSARQAQETQYF.

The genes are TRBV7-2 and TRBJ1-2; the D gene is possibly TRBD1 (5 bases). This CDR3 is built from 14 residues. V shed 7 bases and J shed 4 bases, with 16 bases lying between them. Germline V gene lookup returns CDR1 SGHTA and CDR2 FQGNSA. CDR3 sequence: CASIIDRSTYGYTF. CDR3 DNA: TGTGCCAGCATCATCGACAGATCTACCTATGGCTACACCTTC.

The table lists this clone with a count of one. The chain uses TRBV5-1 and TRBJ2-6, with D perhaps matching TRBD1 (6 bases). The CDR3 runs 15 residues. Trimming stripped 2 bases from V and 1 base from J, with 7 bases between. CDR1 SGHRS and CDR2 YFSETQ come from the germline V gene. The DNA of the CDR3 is TGCGCCAGCAGCTTAGGACAGTCTGGGGCCAACGTCCTGACTTTC. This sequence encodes CASSLGQSGANVLTF.

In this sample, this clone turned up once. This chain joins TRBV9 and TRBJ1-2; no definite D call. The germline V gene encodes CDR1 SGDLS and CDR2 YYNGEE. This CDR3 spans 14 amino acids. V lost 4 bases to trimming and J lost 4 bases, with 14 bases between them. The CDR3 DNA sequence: TGTGCCAGCAGCTCACAGACCCGGGGCTATGGCTACACCTTC. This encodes CASSSQTRGYGYTF.

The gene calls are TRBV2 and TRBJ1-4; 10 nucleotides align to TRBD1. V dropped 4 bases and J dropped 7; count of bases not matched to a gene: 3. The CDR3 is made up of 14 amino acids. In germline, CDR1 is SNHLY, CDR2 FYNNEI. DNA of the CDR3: TGTGCCAGCAGTGCGGACAGGGGGAGTGAAAAACTGTTTTTT. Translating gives CASSADRGSEKLFF. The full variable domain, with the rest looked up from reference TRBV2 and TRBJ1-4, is EPEVTQTPSHQVTQMGQEVILRCVPISNHLYFYWYRQILGQKVEFLVSFYNNEISEKSEIFDDQFSVERPDGSNFTLKIRSTKLEDSAMYFCASSADRGSEKLFFGSGTQLSVL.

Here the CDR3 DNA reads TGTGCCAGCAGCCCAGGTACGGCAGCCAATTCACCCCTCCACTTT. Amino acid sequence: CASSPGTAANSPLHF. The chain recombines TRBV5-4 with TRBJ1-6; D gene ambiguous. CDR3 length equals 15 residues. V lost 4 bases and J 7 bases, leaving 15 bases between the germline ends. Germline V gene sequence: CDR1 SGHNT, CDR2 YYREEE (reference sequence).

The CDR3 here is CASSPRDRGQETQYF. As DNA, the CDR3 is TGTGCCAGCTCCCCTAGGGACAGGGGGCAAGAGACCCAGTACTTC. The chain recombines TRBV18 with TRBJ2-5; 11 nucleotides match TRBD1. V gave up 6 bases and J gave up 2 bases; unmatched junction bases: 5. Germline V gene sequence: CDR1 KGHSH, CDR2 LQKENI. The length of the CDR3 is 15 residues.

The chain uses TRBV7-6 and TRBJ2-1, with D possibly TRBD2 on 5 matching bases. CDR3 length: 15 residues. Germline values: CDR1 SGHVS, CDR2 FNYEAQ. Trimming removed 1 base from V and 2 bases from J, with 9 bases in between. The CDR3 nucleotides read TGTGCCAGCAGCTTAGGAGGGCCTCCCTACAATGAGCAGTTCTTC. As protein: CASSLGGPPYNEQFF. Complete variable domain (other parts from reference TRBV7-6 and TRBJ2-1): GAGVSQSPRYKVTKRGQDVALRCDPISGHVSLYWYRQALGQGPEFLTYFNYEAQQDKSGLPNDRFSAERPEGSISTLTIQRTEQRDSAMYRCASSLGGPPYNEQFFGPGTRLTVL.

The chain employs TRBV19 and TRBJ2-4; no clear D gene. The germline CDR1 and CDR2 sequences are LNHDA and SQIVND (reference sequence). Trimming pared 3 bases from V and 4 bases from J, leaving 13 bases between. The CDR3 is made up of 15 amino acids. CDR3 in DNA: TGTGCCAGTAGTATTCTTTGGCAGGCAAAAAACATTCAGTACTTC. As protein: CASSILWQAKNIQYF.